A single sample is the source of the 14 T cell receptor beta chains below, sequenced in a study of a mutant IDH1 vaccine in newly diagnosed glioma. Data came from immunoSEQ multiplex PCR; TCRdb stores just in-frame clones and leaves some out. Of tens of thousands of clones detected, roughly 89% appear once; the ten largest clones hold 2.4%. Time point here: baseline, week 1 (first vaccination visit). Treatment meaning: pre-vaccination baseline after standard-of-care therapy. This material consisted of PBMCs, taken from a glioma patient treated with radiotherapy, temozolomide or both. These receptors were taken from a man aged 40-50 years with glioma.

This clone has just one count. The CDR3 spells CASSGAGGSYEQYF. In nucleotides, the CDR3 is TGTGCCAGCTCCGGAGCGGGAGGGTCCTACGAGCAGTACTTC. J is TRBJ2-7 and V is TRBV5-6; 10 nucleotides line up with TRBD2. This CDR3 is 14 amino acids long. CDR1 and CDR2 (germline): SGHDT, YYEEEE. V dropped 7 bases and J dropped 1; count of bases not matched to a gene: 5.

This chain joins TRBV14 and TRBJ1-6; D perhaps matches TRBD1 (6 bases). CDR3 length: 13 residues. Germline CDR1 SGHDN, CDR2 FVKESK. Deletions cut 6 bases from V and 10 bases from J, with 13 bases between. The CDR3 DNA reads TGTGCCAGCAGTATCGGACAGCACTCACCCCTCCACTTT. This gives the protein CASSIGQHSPLHF.

The chain has TRBV6-5 and TRBJ1-1, with D uncertain. The CDR3 spans 12 residues. Trimming cost V 6 bases and J 3 bases, with 8 bases left between them. The germline CDR1 and CDR2 sequences are MNHEY and SVGAGI. The DNA of the CDR3 is TGTGCCAGCAGCCAAACGCACACTGAAGCTTTCTTT. As protein: CASSQTHTEAFF.

The chain links TRBV18 to TRBJ1-4; D is possibly TRBD1 (5 bases). The CDR3 runs 13 residues. The V end lost 4 bases, the J end lost 8 bases, and 11 bases lay between the germline ends. CDR1 and CDR2 (germline): KGHSH, LQKENI. The CDR3 loop reads CASSQGTGEKLFF. For the CDR3, the DNA is TGTGCCAGCTCACAAGGGACGGGGGAAAAACTGTTTTTT. The full variable domain, with the rest looked up from reference TRBV18 and TRBJ1-4, is NAGVMQNPRHLVRRRGQEARLRCSPMKGHSHVYWYRQLPEEGLKFMVYLQKENIIDESGMPKERFSAEFPKEGPSILRIQQVVRGDSAAYFCASSQGTGEKLFFGSGTQLSVL.

The rearrangement joins TRBV27 to TRBJ2-7, with D hard to call. CDR1 is MNHEY and CDR2 is SMNVEV in the germline V gene (reference sequence). The CDR3 has 14 residues. Trimming took off 7 bases at V and 7 bases at J, with 20 bases between the two ends. CDR3 DNA: TGTGCCAGCACCAACCGCCCTCTCGTTGGGGAGCAGTACTTC. It codes for CASTNRPLVGEQYF.

The chain combines TRBV7-2 with TRBJ2-7, with D maybe TRBD1 (5 bases). V dropped 0 bases and J dropped 6 bases, with 12 bases sitting between them. The CDR3 is 14 amino acids. The germline V gene has CDR1 SGHTA and CDR2 FQGNSA. Here the CDR3 reads CASSLARVSSEQYF. The DNA for the CDR3 is TGTGCCAGCAGCTTAGCCAGGGTATCGTCCGAGCAGTACTTC.

This chain's CDR3 is CASSLEARVADTQYF. CDR3 sequence (DNA): TGTGCCAGCAGCTTAGAGGCCAGGGTGGCAGATACGCAGTATTTT. The V gene is TRBV7-8, the J gene TRBJ2-3, with D tentatively TRBD1 (5 bases). The V gene's germline CDR1 is SGHVS and CDR2 FQNEAQ. The V end lost 1 base, the J end lost 4 bases, and 12 bases lay between the germline ends. The CDR3 contains 15 residues.

This chain links TRBV7-7 with TRBJ2-2; possible D gene TRBD1, 6 bases. Trimming removed 4 bases from V and 5 bases from J, with 17 bases in between. There are 16 residues in the CDR3. In germline, CDR1 is SSHAT, CDR2 FNYEAQ (reference sequence). This CDR3 reads CASSSTGQTGTGELFF. The CDR3 nucleotides are TGTGCCAGCAGCTCTACTGGACAAACAGGGACCGGGGAGCTGTTTTTT.

The rearrangement uses TRBV18 and TRBJ2-2; 8 bases match TRBD1. The V segment lost 3 bases and the J segment 5 bases; nucleotides outside the gene matches: 5. Germline-derived CDR1 and CDR2 are KGHSH and LQKENI. This CDR3 is 15 amino acids long. This CDR3 reads CASSPETGVTGELFF. DNA for the CDR3: TGTGCCAGCTCACCTGAGACAGGGGTGACCGGGGAGCTGTTTTTT. Complete variable domain (other parts from reference TRBV18 and TRBJ2-2): NAGVMQNPRHLVRRRGQEARLRCSPMKGHSHVYWYRQLPEEGLKFMVYLQKENIIDESGMPKERFSAEFPKEGPSILRIQQVVRGDSAAYFCASSPETGVTGELFFGEGSRLTVL.

CDR3 sequence (DNA): TGTGCCAGCAGCCAACTAGCGGGGGGCGGGACCCAGTACTTC. It yields the protein CASSQLAGGGTQYF. The chain couples TRBV5-6 to TRBJ2-5, with 12 bases aligning to TRBD2. Looked up from germline, CDR1 is SGHDT and CDR2 is YYEEEE. CDR3 length equals 14 residues. V was clipped by 4 bases and J by 7 bases; unmatched bases: 5.

The rearrangement uses TRBV29-1 and TRBJ2-1; the match to TRBD2 covers 8 bases. The J segment lost 0 bases and the V segment lost 7 bases, leaving 5 bases of the junction unmatched. The CDR3 has 14 residues. Germline-derived CDR1 and CDR2 are SQVTM and ANQGSEA. CDR3 sequence reads: CSGGRSSSYNEQFF. CDR3 bases: TGCAGCGGCGGGAGGTCGAGCTCCTACAATGAGCAGTTCTTC.

The gene calls are TRBV5-1 and TRBJ2-1, with 8 nucleotides matching TRBD2. V lost 5 bases and J lost 9; bases outside the gene matches: 13. Per germline, CDR1 SGHRS and CDR2 YFSETQ. The CDR3 runs to 15 residues. The CDR3 DNA reads as TGCGCCAGCAGTCCCCGAGCGGGAGTGGTCGGTGAGCAGTTCTTC. Its protein product is CASSPRAGVVGEQFF.

This clone was seen a single time. The chain combines TRBV15 with TRBJ1-2; D possibly corresponds to TRBD1 (6 bases). Germline values: CDR1 LNHNV, CDR2 YYDKDF (reference sequence). The CDR3 spans 15 residues. With 0 bases removed from V and 4 bases from J, the gap between germline ends came to 12 bases. In DNA, the CDR3 is TGTGCCACCAGCAGAGATTCAGGGGCAATCTATGGCTACACCTTC. It translates to CATSRDSGAIYGYTF.

The chain uses TRBV7-2 and TRBJ2-5; no definite D call. The length of the CDR3 is 13 residues. The V end lost 1 base, the J end lost 3 bases, and 6 bases lay between the germline ends. Germline CDR1 reads SGHTA; CDR2 reads FQGNSA. The CDR3 DNA follows: TGTGCCAGCAGCTTAGGACGGAAAGAGACCCAGTACTTC. Protein sequence: CASSLGRKETQYF. The variable domain in full, with the rest retrieved from reference TRBV7-2 and TRBJ2-5, is GAGVSQSPSNKVTEKGKDVELRCDPISGHTALYWYRQSLGQGLEFLIYFQGNSAPDKSGLPSDRFSAERTGGSVSTLTIQRTQQEDSAVYLCASSLGRKETQYFGPGTRLLVL.